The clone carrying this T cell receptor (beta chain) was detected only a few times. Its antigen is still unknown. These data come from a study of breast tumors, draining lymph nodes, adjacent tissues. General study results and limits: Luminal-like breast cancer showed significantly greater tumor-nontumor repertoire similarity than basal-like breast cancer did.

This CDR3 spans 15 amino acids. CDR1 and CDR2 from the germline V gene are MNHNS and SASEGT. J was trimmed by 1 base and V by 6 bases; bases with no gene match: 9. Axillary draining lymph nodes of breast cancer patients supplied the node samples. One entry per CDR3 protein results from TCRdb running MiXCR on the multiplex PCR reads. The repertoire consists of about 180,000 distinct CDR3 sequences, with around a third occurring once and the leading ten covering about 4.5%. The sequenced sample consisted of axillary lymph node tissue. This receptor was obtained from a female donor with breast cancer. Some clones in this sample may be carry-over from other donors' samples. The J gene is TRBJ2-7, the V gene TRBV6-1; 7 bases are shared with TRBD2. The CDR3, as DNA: TGTGCCAGCAGGCTTTTGGGGGGGGATTCCTACGAGCAGTACTTC. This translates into CASRLLGGDSYEQYF.